This T cell receptor (beta chain) originates from a study of blood T cell repertoires in COVID-19. V was pared by 4 bases and J by 5 bases, with 6 bases of the junction left unmatched. Germline V gives CDR1 SGHNT, CDR2 YYREEE (reference sequence). CDR3 length: 14 residues. Profiled with immunoSEQ multiplex PCR; TCRdb holds only in-frame clones, not every one. Counted here are over 15,000 clones, around 90% occurring once; the ten biggest clones make up under 35%. The V call is TRBV5-4, the J call TRBJ2-5, with 9 positions matching TRBD1. The sequence was collected from an elderly woman with COVID-19, enrolled during active disease. The sample taken for sequencing was peripheral blood. CDR3 residues: CASSKDRGGETQYF. In nucleotides, the CDR3 is TGTGCCAGCAGCAAGGACAGGGGAGGGGAGACCCAGTACTTC.